This TCR beta chain was sequenced in a study of T cells in Graves' hyperthyroidism and ophthalmopathy. About the research overall: Before any treatment, at initial diagnosis, peripheral blood was collected.

Trimming at V came to 11 bases and at J to 5 bases, leaving 15 bases not matched to a gene. This CDR3 region has 16 residues. Germline V CDR1 and CDR2: ENHRY, SYGVKD. Amplified regions were TCR beta CDR3 sequences from RNA transcripts. A first-round RT-PCR of the TCR CDR3 used the HTBI primer set. MiXCR was run by TCRdb on the multiplex PCR reads, yielding one entry per CDR3 protein. The table includes around 600,000 distinct CDR3 sequences, about 14% detected once. Sequencing input: blood. This TCR came from a woman in her fifties or sixties with Graves' ophthalmopathy. The rearrangement uses TRBV10-3 and TRBJ2-1; 10 nucleotides agree with TRBD2. The CDR3 reads CADVSSGRGGNNEQFF. CDR3 nucleotides: TGTGCCGACGTTTCTAGCGGGAGAGGAGGGAACAATGAGCAGTTCTTC.